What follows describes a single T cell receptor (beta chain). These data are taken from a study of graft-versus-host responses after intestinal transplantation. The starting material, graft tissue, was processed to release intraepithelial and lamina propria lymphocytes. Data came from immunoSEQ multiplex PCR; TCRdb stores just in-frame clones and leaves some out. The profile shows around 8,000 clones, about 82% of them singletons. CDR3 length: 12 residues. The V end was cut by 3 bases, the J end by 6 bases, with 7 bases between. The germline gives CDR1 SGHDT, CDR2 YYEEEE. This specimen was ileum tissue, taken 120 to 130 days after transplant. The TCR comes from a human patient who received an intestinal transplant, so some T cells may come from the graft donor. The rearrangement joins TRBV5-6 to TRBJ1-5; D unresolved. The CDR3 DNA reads TGTGCCAGCAGCTCTGACGGTCAGCCCCAGCATTTT. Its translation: CASSSDGQPQHF.